This T cell receptor beta chain was captured by sequencing in a study of response to subunit inactivated influenza vaccine. Study-level findings and limits: Only a handful of new T cells, the authors suggested, are recruited with each seasonal influenza vaccination.

This clonotype occurred a few times. The antigen remains undetermined. The CDR3 length is 15 residues. Germline V CDR1 and CDR2: PRHDT, FYEKMQ (reference sequence). Trimming cost V 2 bases and J 11 bases; bases outside gene matches: 9. Each CDR3 protein gets one entry after TCRdb re-called the RT-PCR reads with MiXCR. The table records more than 150,000 distinct CDR3 sequences, about 9% of them present only once. This sample comprised non-naive T cells sorted from PBMCs, obtained on the day of vaccination. The chain is built from TRBV13 and TRBJ2-3, with 11 bases lining up with TRBD2. The TCR was taken from a man between 45 and 60 years old who received an inactivated influenza vaccine. Here the CDR3 reads CASSLRTSGREKQYF. The CDR3 bases are TGTGCCAGCAGCTTACGGACTAGCGGGCGCGAGAAGCAGTATTTT.